Shown below are 18 T cell receptor beta chains from a single sample sequenced in a study of blood T cells in healthy people across ages. A sample-barcoded 5' primer and a J-beta primer mix were used in a second PCR of roughly 6 to 11 cycles. From the 5' RACE reads, TCRdb called clonotypes with MiXCR, one entry per CDR3 protein. The sample shows about 1,400,000 distinct CDR3 sequences, 42% of them seen only once. The sample taken for sequencing was blood. All receptors derive from a woman under 30 in good health.

The V call is TRBV30, the J call TRBJ1-1, with 7 bases fitting TRBD1. Losses at the gene ends were 3 bases for V and 1 base for J; bases not matched to a gene: 8. This CDR3 spans 15 amino acids. Germline-derived CDR1 and CDR2 are GTSNPN and SVGIG (reference sequence). CDR3 residues: CAWSTGDLSNTEAFF. The DNA of the CDR3 is TGTGCCTGGAGCACAGGGGACTTATCGAACACTGAAGCTTTCTTT.

The V and J genes are TRBV9 and TRBJ2-1, with D possibly called TRBD1 or TRBD2 (6 bases each). The J call may be in error: the DNA end matches TRBJ2-7 better. This CDR3 is 15 amino acids long. Per germline, CDR1 SGDLS and CDR2 YYNGEE. CDR3 sequence: CASSVAGALYNEQYF. The CDR3 coding sequence is TGTGCCAGCAGCGTAGCGGGGGCCCTCTACAATGAGCAGTACTTC.

The chain joins TRBV15 to TRBJ2-7; 7 bases line up with TRBD2. The CDR3 runs 17 residues. V trimming: 0 bases; J trimming: 5 bases; junction bases outside the gene matches: 13. Germline V gives CDR1 LNHNV, CDR2 YYDKDF (reference sequence). The CDR3 DNA is TGTGCCACCAGCAGAGAAGTCCCAGCGGGGTCGGGGGACGAGCAGTACTTC. Its protein product is CATSREVPAGSGDEQYF. The variable domain in full, with the rest retrieved from reference TRBV15 and TRBJ2-7, is DAMVIQNPRYQVTQFGKPVTLSCSQTLNHNVMYWYQQKSSQAPKLLFHYYDKDFNNEADTPDNFQSRRPNTSFCFLDIRSPGLGDTAMYLCATSREVPAGSGDEQYFGPGTRLTVT.

This clonotype was found many times. V and J are TRBV10-3 and TRBJ1-2; 11 bases line up with TRBD1. CDR1 and CDR2 (germline): ENHRY, SYGVKD. The CDR3 spans 15 residues. V lost 10 bases to trimming and J lost 7 bases; unmatched junction nucleotides: 14. In DNA, the CDR3 is TGTGCCACCTGGACAGGGGGCGGGGGTTTTGGTGGCTACACCTTC. Its translation is CATWTGGGGFGGYTF.

In regard to this clonotype: The junction and the germline gene differ at one end; a read error may be behind it. J is TRBJ2-7 and V is TRBV6-5; D not resolved. The germline V gene encodes CDR1 MNHEY and CDR2 SVGAGI. The CDR3 has 12 residues. The CDR3 bases are TGTGCCAGCAGGGGATTCTACGGCGAGCGGTACTTC. Residues: CASRGFYGERYF.

The chain links TRBV5-4 to TRBJ2-3; 10 nucleotides line up with TRBD2. V dropped 4 bases and J dropped 1; count of bases not matched to a gene: 6. The CDR3 is 16 residues long. Germline CDR1 and CDR2: SGHNT and YYREEE (reference sequence). CDR3 in amino acids: CASSRPGTSGTDTQYF. The CDR3 DNA follows: TGTGCCAGCAGCAGACCCGGGACTAGCGGCACAGATACGCAGTATTTT. Looking up the rest from reference TRBV5-4 and TRBJ2-3 gives the full variable domain: ETGVTQSPTHLIKTRGQQVTLRCSSQSGHNTVSWYQQALGQGPQFIFQYYREEENGRGNFPPRFSGLQFPNYSSELNVNALELDDSALYLCASSRPGTSGTDTQYFGPGTRLTVL.

The count of this clonotype is one. The rearrangement joins TRBV12-3 or TRBV12-4 to TRBJ2-3; 9 bases map to TRBD2. This CDR3 region has 17 residues. The junction had 15 bases not matched to a gene; V was cut back by 3 bases and J by 8 bases. CDR3 region: CASSFFRASGEHGTQYF. CDR3 sequence (DNA): TGTGCCAGCAGTTTCTTTCGGGCTAGCGGGGAGCACGGTACGCAGTATTTT.

This clonotype was seen a few times. The V call is TRBV5-1, the J call TRBJ2-5, with D tentatively TRBD1 or TRBD2 (5 bases each). Trimming stripped 4 bases from V and 4 bases from J, with 17 bases between. The germline gives CDR1 SGHRS, CDR2 YFSETQ. CDR3 length: 15 amino acids. The CDR3 loop reads CASSLTLGTGETQYF. The CDR3 region has the DNA TGCGCCAGCAGCCTGACCCTAGGGACGGGAGAGACCCAGTACTTC.

This chain joins TRBV20-1 and TRBJ2-1; 7 bases line up with TRBD2. Germline CDR1 is DFQATT and CDR2 is SNEGSKA (reference sequence). The CDR3 is 14 amino acids. Trimming removed 6 bases from V and 2 bases from J; junction bases left unmatched: 7. The DNA of the CDR3 is TGCAGTGCGGAATCCGGGACTACCTACAATGAGCAGTTCTTC. Protein product: CSAESGTTYNEQFF.

This clonotype was picked up a small number of times. This chain uses TRBV4-1 with TRBJ1-4, with 8 bases matching TRBD1. CDR3 length: 15 residues. The J segment lost 8 bases and the V segment lost 3 bases, leaving 8 bases of the junction unmatched. The germline V gene encodes CDR1 MGHRA and CDR2 YSYEKL. The CDR3 DNA sequence: TGCGCCAGCAGCCACCTCAGGGGGCGAGACGAAAAACTGTTTTTT. This codes for CASSHLRGRDEKLFF.

This clonotype was observed a handful of times. The J gene is TRBJ2-3, the V gene TRBV6-2 or TRBV6-3, with D possibly matching TRBD1 (6 bases). Trimming took 2 bases from V and 0 from J, leaving 15 bases between them. Germline V gene lookup returns CDR1 MNHEY and CDR2 SVGEGT. There are 17 residues in the CDR3. CDR3 protein: CASSYPPGQTSTDTQYF. The CDR3 DNA reads TGTGCCAGCAGTTACCCACCGGGACAAACGAGCACAGATACGCAGTATTTT.

V gene TRBV29-1 combines with J gene TRBJ2-3; 10 bases align to TRBD1. This CDR3 comprises 14 residues. Germline assignment: CDR1 SQVTM and CDR2 ANQGSEA. J gave up 3 bases and V 1 base, and 1 base lay outside the gene matches. CDR3 amino acids: CSVEGGQGTDTQYF. The CDR3 nucleotides are TGCAGCGTTGAAGGGGGACAGGGGACAGATACGCAGTATTTT.

This clonotype occurred a few times. V and J are TRBV9 and TRBJ2-7, with 10 positions matching TRBD2. Germline V gene sequence: CDR1 SGDLS, CDR2 YYNGEE. The CDR3 has 15 amino acids. Trimming at V came to 0 bases and at J to 2 bases, leaving 2 bases not matched to a gene. The CDR3 coding sequence is TGTGCCAGCAGCGTAGGGACTAGCGGTACCTACGAGCAGTACTTC. This gives the protein CASSVGTSGTYEQYF.

The chain couples TRBV28 to TRBJ1-5; tentative D call: TRBD1 (5 bases). Germline V gives CDR1 MDHEN, CDR2 SYDVKM. Trimming stripped 4 bases from V and 11 bases from J, with 12 bases between. The CDR3 has 12 residues. In nucleotides, the CDR3 is TGTGCCAGCAGTTCCCGACGGGACTCCCAGCATTTT. Translating it yields CASSSRRDSQHF.

The V gene is TRBV12-3 or TRBV12-4, the J gene TRBJ2-1; possibly TRBD2 for D (7 bases). The CDR3 covers 15 residues. The V and J ends lost 6 bases and 13 bases respectively, with 25 bases between them. The DNA for the CDR3 is TGTGCCAGCAGCTCAGACAGGCTTGGGGGGGAGACCCAGTTCTTC. Protein sequence: CASSSDRLGGETQFF.

The chain carries TRBV12-3 or TRBV12-4 and TRBJ1-5; D not certain. CDR3 length: 16 residues. Trimming took off 1 base at V and 6 bases at J, with 16 bases between the two ends. The CDR3 sequence: CASSLGPGAPPQPQHF. In DNA, the CDR3 is TGTGCCAGCAGTTTAGGCCCGGGCGCACCCCCTCAGCCCCAGCATTTT.

This clonotype has more than one count but fewer than ten. The V and J genes are TRBV7-8 and TRBJ2-6; D unresolved. V shed 2 bases and J shed 0 bases, with 5 bases lying between them. CDR1 is SGHVS, CDR2 FQNEAQ, per germline. The CDR3 is 15 amino acids. This CDR3 reads CASSLMNSGANVLTF. Here the CDR3 DNA reads TGTGCCAGCAGCTTAATGAACTCTGGGGCCAACGTCCTGACTTTC.

The gene calls are TRBV7-9 and TRBJ2-1; 9 nucleotides line up with TRBD2. V trimming: 4 bases; J trimming: 4 bases; junction bases outside the gene matches: 14. CDR1 and CDR2 (germline): SEHNR, FQNEAQ (reference sequence). This CDR3 has 18 residues. CDR3 region: CASSSLVGAGGVYNEQFF. In DNA, the CDR3 is TGTGCCAGCAGCTCCCTCGTCGGCGCGGGGGGGGTTTACAATGAGCAGTTCTTC.